Below, one TCR beta chain is given with its context. Assay: immunoSEQ multiplex PCR; the TCRdb copy retains only in-frame clones and omits some. The sample records about 76,000 clones, 92% being singletons. The data were taken from a study of resident and recirculating memory T cells in vitiligo. This CDR3 is built from 13 residues. The ends lost 6 bases at V and 8 bases at J; junction bases unmatched: 4. Germline CDR1 and CDR2: SEHNR and FQNEAQ (reference sequence). The TCR sequence derives from a male donor with vitiligo. The chain employs TRBV7-9 and TRBJ2-1, with 10 bases that match TRBD2. Sequencing used blood. The CDR3 sequence: CASSAGTSDEQFF. The CDR3, as DNA: TGTGCCAGCAGTGCCGGGACTAGCGATGAGCAGTTCTTC.